The 3 T cell receptor beta chains reported below all come from one sample, sequenced in a study of T cells in Graves' hyperthyroidism and ophthalmopathy. It was RNA transcripts that yielded the amplified TCR beta CDR3 regions. Using the HTBI primer set, a first-round RT-PCR was run on the TCR CDR3. From the multiplex PCR reads, TCRdb called clonotypes with MiXCR, one entry per CDR3 protein. The sample shows under 700,000 distinct CDR3 sequences, 40% to 55% of them seen only once. Material for sequencing was peripheral blood or thyroid tissue (not recorded which). These receptors were taken from a woman aged 18-30 years with Graves' hyperthyroidism.

V and J are TRBV7-9 and TRBJ1-1, with TRBD1 matching over 8 bases. The germline V gene has CDR1 SEHNR and CDR2 FQNEAQ (reference sequence). This CDR3 has 14 amino acids. V shed 5 bases and J 6 bases; nucleotides not matched to a gene: 8. For the CDR3, the DNA is TGTGCCAGCAGCCCTCAGGGGGCAAAGGCTGAAGCTTTCTTT. Protein sequence: CASSPQGAKAEAFF.

This clonotype has just a few counts. J is TRBJ1-2 and V is TRBV2; 8 nucleotides agree with TRBD1. The CDR3 covers 15 residues. Germline V CDR1 and CDR2: SNHLY, FYNNEI. V lost 5 bases, J lost 4 bases, and 9 bases stayed unmatched. CDR3: CASSLAGTGLYGYTF. DNA of the CDR3: TGTGCCAGCAGTTTAGCTGGGACAGGCCTCTATGGCTACACCTTC. The full variable domain, rest sourced from reference TRBV2 and TRBJ1-2, is EPEVTQTPSHQVTQMGQEVILRCVPISNHLYFYWYRQILGQKVEFLVSFYNNEISEKSEIFDDQFSVERPDGSNFTLKIRSTKLEDSAMYFCASSLAGTGLYGYTFGSGTRLTVV.

This chain uses TRBV19 with TRBJ2-7, with a possible D match to TRBD2 (5 bases). V shed 1 base and J shed 2 bases, with 12 bases lying between them. Germline V lookup: CDR1 LNHDA, CDR2 SQIVND (reference sequence). The CDR3 covers 15 residues. This CDR3 is CASSIAPAAPYEQYF. DNA of the CDR3: TGTGCCAGTAGTATAGCCCCAGCGGCCCCCTACGAGCAGTACTTC.